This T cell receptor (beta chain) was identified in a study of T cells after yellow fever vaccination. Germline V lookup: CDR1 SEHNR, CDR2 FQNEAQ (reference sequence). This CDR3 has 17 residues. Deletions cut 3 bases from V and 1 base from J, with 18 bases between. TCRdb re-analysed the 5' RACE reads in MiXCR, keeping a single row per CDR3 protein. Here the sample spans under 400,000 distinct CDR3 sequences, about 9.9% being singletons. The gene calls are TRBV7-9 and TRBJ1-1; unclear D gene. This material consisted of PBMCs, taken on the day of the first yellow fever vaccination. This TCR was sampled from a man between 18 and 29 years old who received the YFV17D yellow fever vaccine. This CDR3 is CASSFPLAVTENTEAFF. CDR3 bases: TGTGCCAGCAGCTTCCCCTTAGCAGTGACGGAGAACACTGAAGCTTTCTTT.